This passage covers 14 T cell receptor beta chains from one sample sequenced in a study of T cell responses to AZD1222 COVID-19 vaccine. Libraries were prepared by immunoSEQ multiplex PCR; TCRdb keeps only in-frame clonotypes and omits some of them. In the table there are more than 95,000 clones, 85% to 90% of which are singletons. The specimen was peripheral blood, collected on day 0 of AZD1222 vaccination. These TCRs come from an adult in good health.

A single count supports this clone. This chain connects TRBV29-1 to TRBJ1-5; D not resolved. CDR3 size: 13 residues. V gave up 6 bases and J gave up 0 bases, with 9 bases separating them. Germline V gives CDR1 SQVTM, CDR2 ANQGSEA. The CDR3 DNA reads as TGCAGCGTAAGGGAGTCTAGCAATCAGCCCCAGCATTTT. Amino acids: CSVRESSNQPQHF. The whole variable domain, remainder taken from reference TRBV29-1 and TRBJ1-5, is SAVISQKPSRDICQRGTSLTIQCQVDSQVTMMFWYRQQPGQSLTLIATANQGSEATYESGFVIDKFPISRPNLTFSTLTVSNMSPEDSSIYLCSVRESSNQPQHFGDGTRLSIL.

The gene calls are TRBV7-3 and TRBJ2-5; tentatively, D is TRBD2 (5 bases). CDR1 and CDR2 from the germline V gene are SGHTA and FQGTGA. V was pared by 1 base and J by 4 bases, with 13 bases between. The CDR3 covers 15 residues. This CDR3 is CASSLMAARAETQYF. CDR3 nucleotides: TGTGCCAGCAGCTTAATGGCCGCGCGGGCAGAGACCCAGTACTTC.

V and J are TRBV19 and TRBJ2-1, with TRBD2 matching over 9 bases. V lost 5 bases and J lost 8; bases outside the gene matches: 16. The CDR3 has 17 residues. Germline V gene sequence: CDR1 LNHDA, CDR2 SQIVND (reference sequence). CDR3 loop: CASSRGTSSEGADEQFF. The CDR3 coding sequence is TGTGCCAGTAGTCGTGGGACTAGCTCCGAAGGGGCCGATGAGCAGTTCTTC.

This chain links TRBV25-1 with TRBJ1-3, with D unclear. Germline CDR1 is MGHDK and CDR2 is SYGVNS. The CDR3 covers 12 residues. V gave up 8 bases and J gave up 4 bases, with 9 bases separating them. The CDR3, as DNA: TGTGCCAGCTTGGGGAAGGGAAACACCATATATTTT. Its protein is CASLGKGNTIYF.

The chain joins TRBV5-4 to TRBJ2-3, with TRBD2 as a possible D gene (5 bases). CDR3 length: 14 amino acids. CDR1 and CDR2 from the germline V gene are SGHNT and YYREEE (reference sequence). The ends were cut back, 2 bases at V and 0 bases at J, with 7 bases in the middle. CDR3 sequence reads: CASSLAASTDTQYF. CDR3 coding DNA: TGTGCCAGCAGCTTAGCGGCTAGCACAGATACGCAGTATTTT. Full variable domain (rest looked up from reference TRBV5-4 and TRBJ2-3): ETGVTQSPTHLIKTRGQQVTLRCSSQSGHNTVSWYQQALGQGPQFIFQYYREEENGRGNFPPRFSGLQFPNYSSELNVNALELDDSALYLCASSLAASTDTQYFGPGTRLTVL.

The gene calls are TRBV7-9 and TRBJ2-7; 9 bases are a match to TRBD2. CDR3 length: 14 residues. CDR1 and CDR2 (germline): SEHNR, FQNEAQ (reference sequence). The ends lost 7 bases at V and 4 bases at J; junction bases unmatched: 8. The CDR3 here is CASISREGGYEQYF. CDR3 nucleotides: TGTGCCAGCATATCGCGGGAGGGGGGTTACGAGCAGTACTTC.

The chain has TRBV25-1 and TRBJ1-4; D remains ambiguous. This CDR3 is 14 amino acids long. From germline, CDR1 is MGHDK and CDR2 SYGVNS. V gave up 4 bases and J gave up 3 bases, with 9 bases separating them. CDR3 sequence (DNA): TGTGCCAGCAGTGGTGCGGGGTCTAATGAAAAACTGTTTTTT. Its protein is CASSGAGSNEKLFF.

The V call is TRBV2, the J call TRBJ1-5; D remains ambiguous. Germline V CDR1 and CDR2: SNHLY, FYNNEI. Trimming pared 5 bases from V and 4 bases from J, leaving 6 bases between. This CDR3 is built from 12 residues. CDR3 residues: CASSRPNQPQHF. The CDR3 nucleotides are TGTGCCAGCAGTCGCCCTAATCAGCCCCAGCATTTT.

The CDR3 DNA is TGTGCCAGACACCGGCAGGGACAGGGACCTGCTACTAATGAAAAACTGTTTTTT. Protein sequence: CARHRQGQGPATNEKLFF. The chain links TRBV27 to TRBJ1-4; 9 positions agree with TRBD1. V lost 9 bases, J lost 2 bases, and 16 bases stayed unmatched. Germline V CDR1 and CDR2: MNHEY, SMNVEV (reference sequence). This CDR3 is 18 amino acids long.

DNA of the CDR3: TGTGCCAGCAGCCTAGGACCGGGGGGGAACACCATATATTTT. Its protein is CASSLGPGGNTIYF. The chain employs TRBV7-3 and TRBJ1-3, with D perhaps TRBD1 (5 bases). Germline assignment: CDR1 SGHTA and CDR2 FQGTGA. This CDR3 has 14 residues. V lost 5 bases to trimming and J lost 7 bases, with 15 bases between them.

The chain has TRBV5-4 and TRBJ1-2; 7 bases match TRBD1. Per the germline V gene, CDR1 is SGHNT and CDR2 is YYREEE (reference sequence). The CDR3 covers 15 residues. Trimming cost V 4 bases and J 4 bases; bases outside gene matches: 10. The CDR3 nucleotides read TGTGCCAGCAGCACGCAGACAGGGCTAGGCTATGGCTACACCTTC. Translated, it gives CASSTQTGLGYGYTF.

This sequence joins TRBV24-1 and TRBJ2-3; 7 positions agree with TRBD2. CDR3 length: 20 residues. Per germline, CDR1 KGHDR and CDR2 SFDVKD. Trimming took 5 bases from V and 4 from J; bases not matched to a gene: 23. The CDR3 DNA sequence: TGTGCCACCAGTGGCTCACTCGGACTAGGAGTAGGGGAAACGGCAGATACGCAGTATTTT. Amino acid sequence: CATSGSLGLGVGETADTQYF.

The V and J genes are TRBV18 and TRBJ1-4; 10 bases map to TRBD1. V lost 6 bases, J lost 7 bases, and 5 bases stayed unmatched. Germline V gene sequence: CDR1 KGHSH, CDR2 LQKENI. This CDR3 contains 14 residues. This CDR3 reads CASSGQGGAEKLFF. The CDR3 DNA sequence: TGTGCCAGCTCCGGACAGGGGGGCGCTGAAAAACTGTTTTTT.

The CDR3 reads CASSSTGRATEAFF. The CDR3 DNA reads TGTGCCAGCAGCTCGACAGGACGAGCCACTGAAGCTTTCTTT. The chain uses TRBV7-2 and TRBJ1-1, with D perhaps matching TRBD1 (6 bases). The length of the CDR3 is 14 residues. The V gene's germline CDR1 is SGHTA and CDR2 FQGNSA. V gave up 4 bases and J gave up 4 bases, with 13 bases separating them.